This TCR beta chain was found in a study of cytomegalovirus exposure and HLA in healthy donors. There are 16 residues in the CDR3. V lost 0 bases and J 2 bases, leaving 11 bases between the germline ends. Germline lookup yields CDR1 SEHNR and CDR2 FQNEAQ (reference sequence). Assay used: immunoSEQ multiplex PCR; TCRdb lists only in-frame clones, some missing. The sample has about 130,000 clones; roughly nine tenths are singletons. Donors came from a validation cohort of approximately 110 subjects, distinct from the first 666-subject cohort. The chain joins TRBV7-9 to TRBJ1-3, with D unresolved. Material: PBMCs. This receptor was identified in a woman under 30 in good health and CMV-seronegative. The CDR3 DNA follows: TGTGCCAGCAGCTTAGCAGCGGGTGAAACTGGAAACACCATATATTTT. Translating gives CASSLAAGETGNTIYF. The complete variable domain, with remaining parts taken from reference TRBV7-9 and TRBJ1-3, reads DTGVSQNPRHKITKRGQNVTFRCDPISEHNRLYWYRQTLGQGPEFLTYFQNEAQLEKSRLLSDRFSAERPKGSFSTLEIQRTEQGDSAMYLCASSLAAGETGNTIYFGEGSWLTVV.